Below, 12 T cell receptor beta chains from the same sample are listed, as sequenced in a study of T-cell reconstitution after alpha-beta-depleted transplantation in children. It was with unique molecular identifiers that the TCRbeta library was prepared. MiXCR was run by TCRdb on the PCR reads, yielding one entry per CDR3 protein. The repertoire holds roughly 400,000 distinct CDR3 sequences, with about a fifth as singletons. Sequences were derived from PBMCs from the stem cell graft donor, sampled from the stem cell graft. All receptors come from a human donor who donated a stem cell graft to a child with acute myeloid leukemia.

V is TRBV10-2 and J is TRBJ1-5; weak D call: TRBD1 (6 bases). Trimming left V 8 bases short and J 7 bases short, with 15 bases between. This CDR3 contains 13 residues. Germline V gene lookup returns CDR1 WSHSY and CDR2 SAAADI. Here the CDR3 reads CASQQGGGQPQHF. CDR3 sequence (DNA): TGCGCCAGCCAACAGGGAGGCGGGCAGCCCCAGCATTTT.

In this sample, this clonotype turned up once. The chain employs TRBV6-2 or TRBV6-3 and TRBJ2-1; no reliable D call. V was clipped by 7 bases and J by 4 bases, with 5 bases between them. In germline, CDR1 is MNHEY, CDR2 SVGEGT. This CDR3 is built from 11 residues. The CDR3 coding sequence is TGTGCCAGCACCAAATACAATGAGCAGTTCTTC. Translation: CASTKYNEQFF.

The chain recombines TRBV5-1 with TRBJ2-7, with 10 bases lining up with TRBD2. Unmatched junction bases numbered 5, after V lost 1 base and J lost 4 bases. Germline CDR1 reads SGHRS; CDR2 reads YFSETQ. The CDR3 length is 15 residues. CDR3 DNA sequence: TGCGCCAGCAGCTTGTCTAGCGGGAGTGGGTACGAGCAGTACTTC. The encoded protein is CASSLSSGSGYEQYF.

The rearrangement joins TRBV7-8 to TRBJ2-7; 11 bases agree with TRBD2. V lost 3 bases, J lost 2 bases, and 12 bases stayed unmatched. CDR3 length: 18 residues. Germline V gene lookup returns CDR1 SGHVS and CDR2 FQNEAQ. The CDR3 reads CASSLALLAGEATYEQYF. The CDR3 DNA sequence: TGTGCCAGCAGCTTGGCTCTACTAGCGGGAGAGGCCACCTACGAGCAGTACTTC.

In its sample, this clonotype was seen many times. V gene TRBV20-1 combines with J gene TRBJ2-1; 9 nucleotides line up with TRBD1. V trimming: 5 bases; J trimming: 4 bases; junction bases outside the gene matches: 6. Germline-derived CDR1 and CDR2 are DFQATT and SNEGSKA (reference sequence). The CDR3 runs 14 residues. The CDR3 protein is CSAPRDREYNEQFF. The DNA of the CDR3 is TGCAGTGCTCCCCGGGACAGGGAGTACAATGAGCAGTTCTTC.

In its sample, this clonotype was seen a few times. The chain has TRBV18 and TRBJ2-1; the match to TRBD2 covers 7 bases. V lost 6 bases, J lost 5 bases, and 4 bases stayed unmatched. Per germline, CDR1 KGHSH and CDR2 LQKENI. This CDR3 has 13 residues. CDR3 in amino acids: CASSPGLDNEQFF. DNA for the CDR3: TGTGCCAGCTCCCCTGGACTAGACAATGAGCAGTTCTTC.

This clonotype has just a few counts. The rearrangement joins TRBV15 to TRBJ2-3; a weak D match, TRBD1 (6 bases). The CDR3 sequence is 13 residues long. The germline V and J ends were trimmed by 7 bases and 2 bases, with 10 bases remaining between them. The germline CDR1 and CDR2 sequences are LNHNV and YYDKDF (reference sequence). Here the CDR3 DNA reads TGTGCCACCAAAGACAGGACCACAGATACGCAGTATTTT. Translated: CATKDRTTDTQYF.

V gene TRBV6-2 or TRBV6-3 combines with J gene TRBJ2-1; 7 nucleotides line up with TRBD1. Trimming cost V 7 bases and J 6 bases; bases outside gene matches: 15. The CDR3 is made up of 16 amino acids. The V gene's germline CDR1 is MNHEY and CDR2 SVGEGT. The CDR3 nucleotides read TGTGCCAGCATACCACAGGGGACAAGTGTGAGCAATGAGCAGTTCTTC. Protein sequence: CASIPQGTSVSNEQFF.

This chain joins TRBV28 and TRBJ2-6, with D uncertain. This CDR3 is built from 15 residues. The germline V and J ends were trimmed by 4 bases and 2 bases, with 9 bases remaining between them. The V gene's germline CDR1 is MDHEN and CDR2 SYDVKM. CDR3 bases: TGTGCCAGCAGTTCCGCTCCAGCTGGGGCCAACGTCCTGACTTTC. This codes for CASSSAPAGANVLTF.

A word on this clonotype: The CDR3 does not end in the conserved phenylalanine or tryptophan, so this is likely a read error. The J gene is TRBJ2-1, the V gene TRBV6-5; the match to TRBD2 covers 12 bases. Trimming at V came to 2 bases and at J to 4 bases, leaving 0 bases not matched to a gene. Germline CDR1 reads MNHEY; CDR2 reads SVGAGI. The CDR3 has 15 amino acids. Here the CDR3 reads CASSYGTSGYNEQFL. CDR3 nucleotide sequence: TGTGCCAGCAGTTACGGGACTAGCGGGTACAATGAGCAGTTCTTG.

This clonotype was seen only a few times. The chain links TRBV20-1 to TRBJ1-1; 9 bases match TRBD1. The V segment lost 3 bases and the J segment 0 bases; nucleotides outside the gene matches: 14. The CDR3 totals 18 residues. Germline V CDR1 and CDR2: DFQATT, SNEGSKA (reference sequence). The CDR3 DNA reads TGCAGTGCTAGTTACGTCTTGGGACAGGGATCCTTGAACACTGAAGCTTTCTTT. Amino acid sequence: CSASYVLGQGSLNTEAFF.

The table lists this clonotype with a few counts. This chain uses TRBV7-9 with TRBJ2-1; 9 bases are shared with TRBD2. From germline, CDR1 is SEHNR and CDR2 FQNEAQ (reference sequence). The CDR3 runs 17 residues. V dropped 5 bases and J dropped 7; count of bases not matched to a gene: 15. CDR3 region: CASSPYASGTLGNEQFF. The CDR3 coding sequence is TGTGCCAGCAGCCCCTATGCTAGCGGGACCCTAGGGAATGAGCAGTTCTTC.